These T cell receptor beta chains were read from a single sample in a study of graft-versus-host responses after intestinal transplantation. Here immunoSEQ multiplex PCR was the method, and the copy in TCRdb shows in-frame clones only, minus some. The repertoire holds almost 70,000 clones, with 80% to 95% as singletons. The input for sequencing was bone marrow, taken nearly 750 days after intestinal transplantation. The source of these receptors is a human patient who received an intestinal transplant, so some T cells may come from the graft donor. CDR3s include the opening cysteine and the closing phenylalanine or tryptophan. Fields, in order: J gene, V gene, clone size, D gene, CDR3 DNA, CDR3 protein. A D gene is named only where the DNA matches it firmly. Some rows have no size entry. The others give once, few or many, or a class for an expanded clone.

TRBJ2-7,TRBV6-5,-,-,TGTGCCAGCAGTTACAGACACGAGCAGTACTTC,CASSYRHEQYF
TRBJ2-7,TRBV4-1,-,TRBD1,TGCGCCAGCAGCCTAGGGACAGGGTACGAGCAGTACTTC,CASSLGTGYEQYF
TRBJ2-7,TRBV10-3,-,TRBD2,TGTGCCATCAGTGATAGCGGGAGAGTCACCTACGAGCAGTACTTC,CAISDSGRVTYEQYF
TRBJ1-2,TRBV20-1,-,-,TGCAGTGCTATAGGGAGCTATGGCTACACCTTC,CSAIGSYGYTF
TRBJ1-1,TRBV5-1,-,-,TGCGCCAGCAGCCTAGATGTGGGTTATGGCACTGAAGCTTTCTTT,CASSLDVGYGTEAFF
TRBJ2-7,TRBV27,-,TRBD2,TGTGCCAGCAGTTCCACGCGGGAGGGTGGATACGAGCAGTACTTC,CASSSTREGGYEQYF
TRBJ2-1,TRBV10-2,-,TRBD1,TGCGCCAGCAGTGAAGGGTCGGACAGGGGTGTGTTGCCCTCCTACAATGAGCAGTTCTTC,CASSEGSDRGVLPSYNEQFF
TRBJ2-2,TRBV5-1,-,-,TGCGCCAGCAGCTTGGTCGAGGGAACCGGGGAGCTGTTTTTT,CASSLVEGTGELFF
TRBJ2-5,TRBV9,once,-,TGTGCCAGCAGCGTAGAGGAGACCCAGTACTTC,CASSVEETQYF
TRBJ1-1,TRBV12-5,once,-,TGTGCTAGTGGTTTGACCCCCAGGGTCCTGAACACTGAAGCTTTCTTT,CASGLTPRVLNTEAFF
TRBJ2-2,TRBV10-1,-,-,TGCGCCAGCAGTGAGTCTGGGGGGAACACCGGGGAGCTGTTTTTT,CASSESGGNTGELFF
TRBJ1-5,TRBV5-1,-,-,TGCGCCAGCAGCTTGTACATCGATCAGCCCCAGCATTTT,CASSLYIDQPQHF
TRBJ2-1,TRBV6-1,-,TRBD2,TGTGCCAGCGCAAATAGCGGGAGGATGGATGAGCAGTTCTTC,CASANSGRMDEQFF
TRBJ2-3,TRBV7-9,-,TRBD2,TGTGCCAGCAGCCAAGCTCGGGGCCTAGCGGGCAGCACAGATACGCAGTATTTT,CASSQARGLAGSTDTQYF
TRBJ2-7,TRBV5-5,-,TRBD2,TGTGCCAGCAGCTTGGTGGCGGGAGGCGCCTACGAGCAGTACTTC,CASSLVAGGAYEQYF
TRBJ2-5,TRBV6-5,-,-,TGTGCCAGTAGTCCGGACATCGGCCAAGAGACCCAGTACTTC,CASSPDIGQETQYF
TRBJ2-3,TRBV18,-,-,TGTGCCAGCTCACCTTCCAGAGGAGGTTTCACAGATACGCAGTATTTT,CASSPSRGGFTDTQYF
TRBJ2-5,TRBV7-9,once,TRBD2,TGTGCCAGCAGCCCTAGAGGGACTAGCGGGGTCGAGACCCAGTACTTC,CASSPRGTSGVETQYF